This T cell receptor (beta chain) was recorded in a study of blood T cells in healthy people across ages. The study, taken as a whole, reports: The long-lived group displayed more naive CD4+ cells, plus higher diversity, than the aged donors did.

The ends lost 5 bases at V and 4 bases at J; junction bases unmatched: 8. This CDR3 is built from 14 residues. Remarks on this clonotype: No antigen is known for it.

Primed by a sample-barcoded 5' primer and a J-beta primer mix, a second PCR proceeded for about 7 to 12 cycles. TCRdb re-called the 5' RACE reads with MiXCR, one entry per CDR3 protein. Among about 1.4 million distinct CDR3 sequences listed, 59% were seen once. This receptor was taken from a young man in good health. The sample comprised blood. This chain connects TRBV12-3 or TRBV12-4 to TRBJ2-7; 7 positions match TRBD2. The CDR3 coding sequence is TGTGCCAGCAGTCTTCCGGGACTACATTACGAGCAGTACTTC. Translated, it gives CASSLPGLHYEQYF.